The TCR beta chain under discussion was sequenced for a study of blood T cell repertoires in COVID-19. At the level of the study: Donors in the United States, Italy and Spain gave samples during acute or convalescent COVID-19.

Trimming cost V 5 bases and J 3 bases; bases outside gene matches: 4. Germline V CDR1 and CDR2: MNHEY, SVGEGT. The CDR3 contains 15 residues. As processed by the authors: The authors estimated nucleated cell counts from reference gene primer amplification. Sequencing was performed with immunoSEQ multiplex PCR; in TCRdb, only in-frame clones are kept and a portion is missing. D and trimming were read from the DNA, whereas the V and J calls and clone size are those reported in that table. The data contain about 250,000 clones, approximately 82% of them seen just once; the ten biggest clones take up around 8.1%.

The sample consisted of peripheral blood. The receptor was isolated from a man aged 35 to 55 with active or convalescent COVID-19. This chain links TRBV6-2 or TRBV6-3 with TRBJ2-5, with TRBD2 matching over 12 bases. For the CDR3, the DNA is TGTGCCAGCAGTACGCTAGCGGGGGGGGAAGAGACCCAGTACTTC. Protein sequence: CASSTLAGGEETQYF.